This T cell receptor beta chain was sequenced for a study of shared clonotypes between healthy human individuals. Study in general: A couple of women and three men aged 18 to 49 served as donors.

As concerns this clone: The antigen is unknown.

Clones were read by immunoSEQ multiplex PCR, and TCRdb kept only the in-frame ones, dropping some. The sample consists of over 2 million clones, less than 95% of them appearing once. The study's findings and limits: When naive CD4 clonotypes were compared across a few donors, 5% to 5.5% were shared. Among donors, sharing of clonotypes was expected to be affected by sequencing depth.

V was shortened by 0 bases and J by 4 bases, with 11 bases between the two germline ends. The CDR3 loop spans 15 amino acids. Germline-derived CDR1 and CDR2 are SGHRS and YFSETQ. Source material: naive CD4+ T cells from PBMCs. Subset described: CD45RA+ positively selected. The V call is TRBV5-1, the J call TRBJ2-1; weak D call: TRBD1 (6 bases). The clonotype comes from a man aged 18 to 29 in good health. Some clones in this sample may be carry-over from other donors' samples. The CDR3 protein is CASSLEGVGYNEQFF. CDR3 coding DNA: TGCGCCAGCAGCTTGGAGGGGGTGGGGTACAATGAGCAGTTCTTC.